This T cell receptor beta chain came from a study of blood T cell repertoires in COVID-19. The repertoire was sequenced with immunoSEQ multiplex PCR; TCRdb's copy has only in-frame clones and lacks some. Here the sample spans tens of thousands of clones, 89% being singletons. The length of the CDR3 is 16 residues. In germline, CDR1 is SGDLS, CDR2 YYNGEE. Germline trimming cut 0 bases from V and 1 base from J; bases unmatched to any gene: 4. The source material was peripheral blood. This receptor was obtained from a woman aged 60-70 years with active COVID-19. This chain connects TRBV9 to TRBJ2-1, with 7 positions matching TRBD2. CDR3 sequence: CASSVGGGGSYNEQFF. CDR3 nucleotides: TGTGCCAGCAGCGTAGGGGGCGGGGGTTCCTACAATGAGCAGTTCTTC.